This paragraph covers one TCR beta chain sequence. TCRdb re-called the 5' RACE reads through MiXCR, storing one row per CDR3 protein. The sample comprises over 50,000 distinct CDR3 sequences, under 7.5% of which are singletons, and roughly 14% rests with the top ten. The data are from a study of spatial heterogeneity in lung cancer. About the study: There were consistently more beta-chain sequences detected than alpha-chain sequences.

Specified time point: sample taken at primary tumor resection. The donors were 72 patients with non-small cell lung cancer that was early-stage and untreated. Whole RNA, isolated from tumor, nontumor lung or frozen PBMC, was sequenced without prior sorting. Germline values: CDR1 DFQATT, CDR2 SNEGSKA (reference sequence). There are 15 residues in the CDR3. J lost 7 bases, V lost 2 bases, and 8 bases had no gene match. Sequencing used PBMCs, obtained at surgery. V usage is TRBV20-1 and J usage is TRBJ2-7; TRBD2 matches at 13 bases. This receptor was obtained from a female donor with early-stage non-small cell lung cancer. Here the CDR3 reads CSARRTSGSAEEQYF. The CDR3 nucleotides are TGCAGTGCTAGACGGACTAGCGGGAGTGCGGAGGAGCAGTACTTC.